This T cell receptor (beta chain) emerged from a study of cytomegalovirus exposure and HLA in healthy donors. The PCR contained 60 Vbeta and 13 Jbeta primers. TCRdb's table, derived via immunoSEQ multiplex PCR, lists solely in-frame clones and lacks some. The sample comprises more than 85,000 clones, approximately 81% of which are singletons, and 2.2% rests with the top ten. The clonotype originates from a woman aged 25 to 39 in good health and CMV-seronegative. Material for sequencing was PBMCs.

The CDR3 DNA reads as TGTGCCACCGAAGCGGGAAGCTCCTACAATGAGCAGTTCTTC. Residues: CATEAGSSYNEQFF. V and J are TRBV6-1 and TRBJ2-1; TRBD2 aligns across 7 bases. Looked up from germline, CDR1 is MNHNS and CDR2 is SASEGT. Trimming removed 10 bases from V and 0 bases from J; junction bases left unmatched: 6. The CDR3 length is 14 residues.